This entry lists 9 T cell receptor beta chains sequenced from one sample in a study of T-cell memory formation after mild COVID-19. TCRdb itself ran the 5' RACE reads through MiXCR, one entry per CDR3 protein. The top ten clones hold roughly a fifth of a sample with approximately 340,000 distinct CDR3 sequences, roughly 13% of them seen once. Source material: PBMCs or a T cell subset sorted from them (not recorded which). These receptors were taken from a young man who had mild COVID-19 (a few samples of this study predate the infection). Cell type and time point are not known.

This clonotype was seen more than once but under ten times. This chain connects TRBV7-9 to TRBJ2-3; either TRBD1 or TRBD2 may fit D (6 bases each). There are 15 residues in the CDR3. Trimming shortened V by 6 bases and J by 3 bases, and 16 bases separated the two germline ends. Per germline, CDR1 SEHNR and CDR2 FQNEAQ (reference sequence). DNA for the CDR3: TGTGCCAGCAGTAAGGGGGGTAGCGTAACAGATACGCAGTATTTT. As protein: CASSKGGSVTDTQYF.

This clonotype was recorded once. The chain carries TRBV3-1 and TRBJ1-2, with a possible D match to TRBD1 (5 bases). This CDR3 contains 16 residues. From germline, CDR1 is LGHDT and CDR2 YNNKEL (reference sequence). Trimming cost V 1 base and J 3 bases, with 15 bases left between them. The CDR3 spells CASSQVAAGKYYGYTF. The CDR3 DNA reads as TGTGCCAGCAGCCAAGTGGCAGCAGGGAAGTACTATGGCTACACCTTC.

This sequence joins TRBV7-3 and TRBJ2-7; no definite D call. Germline V gene sequence: CDR1 SGHTA, CDR2 FQGTGA. The CDR3 totals 13 residues. V shed 5 bases and J shed 6 bases, with 14 bases lying between them. The CDR3 sequence is CASSPSGVPEQYF. The CDR3 coding sequence is TGTGCCAGCAGCCCCTCGGGTGTGCCCGAGCAGTACTTC.

This clonotype was counted at least ten times. The J gene is TRBJ2-3, the V gene TRBV2; D perhaps matches TRBD2 (5 bases). The ends were cut back, 8 bases at V and 1 base at J, with 10 bases in the middle. CDR1 SNHLY and CDR2 FYNNEI come from the germline V gene. The length of the CDR3 is 13 residues. CDR3 residues: CASSYSGTDTQYF. The CDR3 DNA reads TGTGCCAGCTCATATAGCGGCACAGATACGCAGTATTTT.

The rearrangement joins TRBV20-1 to TRBJ1-1; unclear D gene. This CDR3 contains 13 residues. V shed 0 bases and J shed 1 base, with 6 bases lying between them. Germline values: CDR1 DFQATT, CDR2 SNEGSKA (reference sequence). The DNA for the CDR3 is TGCAGTGCTAGAGATCAGAGGAACACTGAAGCTTTCTTT. Translated, it gives CSARDQRNTEAFF.

This clonotype appeared a few times. The chain joins TRBV28 to TRBJ2-1; D uncertain. Germline V lookup: CDR1 MDHEN, CDR2 SYDVKM. The CDR3 runs 14 residues. Trimming removed 4 bases from V and 0 bases from J, with 7 bases in between. This CDR3 is CASSYRSSYNEQFF. CDR3 DNA sequence: TGTGCCAGCAGTTATCGGAGCTCCTACAATGAGCAGTTCTTC.

This clonotype has a handful of counts. The chain has TRBV25-1 and TRBJ1-2; D unclear. This CDR3 has 16 residues. V gave up 2 bases and J gave up 5 bases, with 18 bases separating them. Looked up from germline, CDR1 is MGHDK and CDR2 is SYGVNS. The CDR3 DNA reads as TGTGCCAGCAGTGAAACTGGGGAGAAACACCTTTATGGCTACACCTTC. Its translation: CASSETGEKHLYGYTF.

The chain has TRBV4-1 and TRBJ2-1, with D hard to call. Germline CDR1 is MGHRA and CDR2 is YSYEKL. This CDR3 region has 16 residues. V lost 0 bases and J lost 7, with 16 bases in between. The CDR3 spells CASSQDQGWTSNEQFF. The CDR3 nucleotides read TGCGCCAGCAGCCAAGATCAAGGGTGGACCAGTAATGAGCAGTTCTTC.

This chain uses TRBV7-3 with TRBJ2-2, with 7 bases identical to TRBD1. CDR1 and CDR2 from the germline V gene are SGHTA and FQGTGA. The CDR3 has 13 residues. The J segment lost 5 bases and the V segment lost 5 bases, leaving 2 bases of the junction unmatched. The CDR3 loop is CASSKTGTGELFF. CDR3 sequence (DNA): TGTGCCAGCAGCAAGACAGGGACCGGGGAGCTGTTTTTT.